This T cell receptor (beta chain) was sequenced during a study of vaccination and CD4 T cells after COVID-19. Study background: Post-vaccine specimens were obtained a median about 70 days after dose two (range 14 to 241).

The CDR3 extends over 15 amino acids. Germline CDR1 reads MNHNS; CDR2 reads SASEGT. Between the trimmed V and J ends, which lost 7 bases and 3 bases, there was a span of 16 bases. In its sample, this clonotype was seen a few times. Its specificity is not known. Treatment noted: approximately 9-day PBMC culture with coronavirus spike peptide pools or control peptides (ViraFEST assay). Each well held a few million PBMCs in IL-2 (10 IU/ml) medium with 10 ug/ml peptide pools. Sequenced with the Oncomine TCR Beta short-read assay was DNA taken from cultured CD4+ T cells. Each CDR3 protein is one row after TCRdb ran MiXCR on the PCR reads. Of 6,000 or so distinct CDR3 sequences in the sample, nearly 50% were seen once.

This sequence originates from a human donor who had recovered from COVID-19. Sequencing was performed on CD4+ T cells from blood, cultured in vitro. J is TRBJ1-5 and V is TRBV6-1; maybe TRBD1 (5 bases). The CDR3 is CASTEPDSVNQPQHF. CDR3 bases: TGTGCCAGCACCGAACCCGACAGTGTCAATCAGCCCCAGCATTTT.